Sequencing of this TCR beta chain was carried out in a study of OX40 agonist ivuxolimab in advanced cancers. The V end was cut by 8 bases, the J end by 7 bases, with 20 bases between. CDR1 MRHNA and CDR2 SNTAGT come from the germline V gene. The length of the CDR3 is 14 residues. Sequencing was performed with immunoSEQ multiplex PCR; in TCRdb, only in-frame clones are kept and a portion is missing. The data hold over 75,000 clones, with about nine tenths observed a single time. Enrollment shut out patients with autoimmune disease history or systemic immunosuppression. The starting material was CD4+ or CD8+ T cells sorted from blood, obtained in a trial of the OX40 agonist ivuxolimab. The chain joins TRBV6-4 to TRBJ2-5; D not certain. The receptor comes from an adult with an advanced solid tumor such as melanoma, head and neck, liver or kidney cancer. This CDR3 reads CASPPPAVDWTQYF. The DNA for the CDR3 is TGTGCCAGCCCGCCTCCTGCAGTGGATTGGACCCAGTACTTC.